This record looks at one TCR beta chain sequence and its context. Antigen unknown. The CDR3 totals 18 residues. The ends lost 2 bases at V and 2 bases at J; junction bases unmatched: 14. The data originate from a study of post-analysis software for immune sequencing data. General observations from the study: Multiple sclerosis patients showed significantly lower normalized Chao1 diversity than controls did. Samples from one preparation batch, clustered by F measure, grouped strongly together. Controls showed lower frequencies than patients for roughly 5 TRBV segments, and TRBV5-6, TRBV5-1 and TRBV20-1 were among these.

The library was made from cDNA and included unique molecular identifiers. With roughly 0.9 to 10 million T cells as the source, approximately 450,000 cDNA molecules resulted. TCRdb reprocessed the PCR reads with MiXCR, giving one entry per CDR3 protein. The top ten hold roughly 4.9% of the sample, which has roughly 800,000 distinct CDR3 sequences, 46% seen once. This TCR was sampled from a girl between 5 and 17 years old with multiple sclerosis. The J gene is TRBJ2-7, the V gene TRBV12-3 or TRBV12-4; 8 positions match TRBD2. The specimen was blood. The CDR3 loop reads CASSLRRRLAGLAYEQYF. The CDR3 coding sequence is TGTGCCAGCAGTTTACGTCGTCGGCTAGCGGGCTTAGCCTACGAGCAGTACTTC.